These 9 T cell receptor beta chains share one sample of origin, sequenced in a study of cytomegalovirus exposure and HLA in healthy donors (dated by TCRdb to about 2017). The method was the immunoSEQ multiplex PCR assay. Not all clones reach the TCRdb copy of this immuneACCESS table, which keeps in-frame sequences only. Checked studies attribute under half of the gap to unresolved V genes and leave the rest unexplained. The sample table holds under 250,000 clones, of which about three quarters were seen once. The ten largest clones capture 0.95% to 1.5% of the sample. The sample taken for sequencing was PBMCs. The receptors shown here come from a woman aged 25 to 39 in good health and CMV-seronegative.

The chain has TRBV9 and TRBJ2-1; 7 bases match TRBD2. CDR1 and CDR2 (germline): SGDLS, YYNGEE. Unmatched junction bases numbered 4, after V lost 0 bases and J lost 10 bases. This CDR3 is built from 13 residues. CDR3 protein: CASSVAGGREQFF. As DNA, the CDR3 is TGTGCCAGCAGCGTAGCGGGGGGACGGGAGCAGTTCTTC. The variable domain in full, completed from reference TRBV9 and TRBJ2-1, reads DSGVTQTPKHLITATGQRVTLRCSPRSGDLSVYWYQQSLDQGLQFLIQYYNGEERAKGNILERFSAQQFPDLHSELNLSSLELGDSALYFCASSVAGGREQFFGPGTRLTVL.

Details on this clone: Germline and junction disagree at one end, which may indicate a read error. This chain connects TRBV19 to TRBJ2-5; tentatively, D is TRBD2 (7 bases). Per germline, CDR1 LNHDA and CDR2 SQIVND (reference sequence). CDR3 size: 16 residues. The CDR3 protein is CTSSPRGGGLQETQYF. In DNA, the CDR3 is TGTACCAGTAGCCCCAGGGGCGGGGGCCTCCAAGAGACCCAGTACTTC.

The chain recombines TRBV11-2 with TRBJ1-5; D gene ambiguous. Germline loops: CDR1 SGHAT, CDR2 FQNNGV. The CDR3 contains 13 residues. Trimming took off 3 bases at V and 4 bases at J, with 7 bases between the two ends. Here the CDR3 DNA reads TGTGCCAGCAGCTTTTATAGAAATCAGCCCCAGCATTTT. The encoded protein is CASSFYRNQPQHF.

The chain has TRBV28 and TRBJ2-7; 7 bases agree with TRBD1. CDR1 is MDHEN, CDR2 SYDVKM, per germline. This CDR3 spans 14 amino acids. After removal of 2 bases from V and 4 bases from J, the junction contained 5 bases not matched to a gene. The CDR3 protein is CASSLDRVSYEQYF. Written as DNA, the CDR3 is TGTGCCAGCAGTTTAGACAGGGTTTCTTACGAGCAGTACTTC.

The rearrangement uses TRBV2 and TRBJ2-1; D is undetermined. The CDR3 sequence is 16 residues long. Germline-derived CDR1 and CDR2 are SNHLY and FYNNEI. Deletions cut 5 bases from V and 0 bases from J, with 14 bases between. In nucleotides, the CDR3 is TGTGCCAGCAGTTCCACCGTGCGAAGCTCCTACAATGAGCAGTTCTTC. It translates to CASSSTVRSSYNEQFF. Filled out from reference TRBV2 and TRBJ2-1, the complete variable domain reads EPEVTQTPSHQVTQMGQEVILRCVPISNHLYFYWYRQILGQKVEFLVSFYNNEISEKSEIFDDQFSVERPDGSNFTLKIRSTKLEDSAMYFCASSSTVRSSYNEQFFGPGTRLTVL.

The CDR3, as DNA: TGTGCCAGTAAGGCGGGGATTCAAGAGACCCAGTACTTC. It yields the protein CASKAGIQETQYF. The gene calls are TRBV5-4 and TRBJ2-5, with D tentatively TRBD2 (6 bases). Trimming took off 8 bases at V and 2 bases at J, with 13 bases between the two ends. CDR3 length: 13 residues. From germline, CDR1 is SGHNT and CDR2 YYREEE (reference sequence).

The chain combines TRBV30 with TRBJ1-1, with D possibly matching TRBD1 (6 bases). The length of the CDR3 is 17 residues. CDR1 and CDR2 (germline): GTSNPN, SVGIG (reference sequence). V lost 1 base to trimming and J lost 0 bases, with 18 bases between them. The CDR3 bases are TGTGCCTGGAGTGCGGCTTTGGGGGGGGGCATGAACACTGAAGCTTTCTTT. Translating it yields CAWSAALGGGMNTEAFF.

A single count supports this clone. The J gene is TRBJ2-3, the V gene TRBV27, with a tentative D call TRBD2 (5 bases). Germline loops: CDR1 MNHEY, CDR2 SMNVEV (reference sequence). This CDR3 has 12 amino acids. Trimming left V 3 bases short and J 6 bases short, with 7 bases between. CDR3 sequence reads: CASSFRGDTQYF. CDR3 sequence (DNA): TGTGCCAGCAGTTTCCGAGGGGATACGCAGTATTTT.

The V call is TRBV6-5, the J call TRBJ2-7, with D tentatively TRBD1 (5 bases). The germline gives CDR1 MNHEY, CDR2 SVGAGI. With 4 bases removed from V and 2 bases from J, the gap between germline ends came to 12 bases. The CDR3 is 14 residues long. The CDR3 DNA follows: TGTGCCAGCAGTTTCGGACAACAACCCTACGAGCAGTACTTC. It specifies CASSFGQQPYEQYF.